These 3 T cell receptor beta chains came from one sample sequenced in a study of blood T cell repertoires in COVID-19. Sequencing was performed with immunoSEQ multiplex PCR; in TCRdb, only in-frame clones are kept and a portion is missing. The table includes over 130,000 clones, roughly 80% detected once. Sequences were obtained from peripheral blood. These receptors originate from a woman in her sixties or seventies with acute or convalescent COVID-19.

The rearrangement links TRBV11-3 to TRBJ2-2, with TRBD2 identical over 10 bases. This CDR3 is 16 amino acids long. The junction had 11 bases not matched to a gene; V was cut back by 5 bases and J by 8 bases. The germline CDR1 and CDR2 sequences are SGHNT and YENEEA. In DNA form, the CDR3 reads TGTGCCAGCAGCCGAGCATGGCTAGCGGGAGTAGGGGAGCTGTTTTTT. The encoded protein is CASSRAWLAGVGELFF.

The gene calls are TRBV18 and TRBJ2-2; D perhaps matches TRBD2 (5 bases). The germline V gene encodes CDR1 KGHSH and CDR2 LQKENI. CDR3 length equals 12 residues. Trimming removed 6 bases at V and 3 bases at J, with 5 bases between. The CDR3 sequence: CASSEDTGELFF. The CDR3 DNA follows: TGTGCCAGCTCGGAGGACACCGGGGAGCTGTTTTTT.

This chain connects TRBV5-1 to TRBJ2-1; D is unresolved. V was trimmed by 2 bases and J by 0 bases, leaving 12 bases between them. Germline values: CDR1 SGHRS, CDR2 YFSETQ. This CDR3 is 16 amino acids long. CDR3 bases: TGCGCCAGCAGCTTCGAGACCCGGAGCTCCTACAATGAGCAGTTCTTC. Translating gives CASSFETRSSYNEQFF.